The next 3 T cell receptor beta chains were all read from a single sample in a study of cytomegalovirus exposure and HLA in healthy donors. Primers: 60 Vbeta forward and 13 Jbeta reverse. Profiling relied on immunoSEQ multiplex PCR, and the TCRdb table lists in-frame clones only, not all of them. Here the sample spans 100,000 to 150,000 clones, roughly four fifths being singletons. Sequencing was done on a sample of PBMCs. The receptor set was obtained from a male donor in good health and CMV-seropositive.

The rearrangement uses TRBV28 and TRBJ2-1; 12 nucleotides align to TRBD2. There are 14 residues in the CDR3. The germline CDR1 and CDR2 sequences are MDHEN and SYDVKM. Trimming took 6 bases from V and 9 from J; bases not matched to a gene: 6. For the CDR3, the DNA is TGTGCCAGCAGCCGACTAGCGGGAGACGGTGAGCAGTTCTTC. Residues: CASSRLAGDGEQFF.

This chain joins TRBV19 and TRBJ1-5; TRBD1 is a possible D gene (5 bases). Germline CDR1 is LNHDA and CDR2 is SQIVND (reference sequence). With 3 bases removed from V and 6 bases from J, the gap between germline ends came to 15 bases. CDR3 length equals 15 residues. The CDR3 region is CASSINQPRGQPQHF. In DNA form, the CDR3 reads TGTGCCAGTAGTATCAATCAGCCAAGGGGTCAGCCCCAGCATTTT.

The chain links TRBV10-3 to TRBJ1-5; TRBD1 might be the D (5 bases). Trimming pared 0 bases from V and 3 bases from J, leaving 9 bases between. Per the germline V gene, CDR1 is ENHRY and CDR2 is SYGVKD. The CDR3 has 15 residues. CDR3 sequence: CAISESAGNNQPQHF. DNA for the CDR3: TGTGCCATCAGTGAGTCAGCAGGGAACAATCAGCCCCAGCATTTT.